What follows are 27 T cell receptor beta chains derived from one specimen sequenced in a study of T cells after yellow fever vaccination. TCRdb re-derived calls from the 5' RACE reads in MiXCR, one entry per CDR3 protein. The sample has some 390,000 distinct CDR3 sequences, roughly 6.1% seen once; the top ten hold 15%. The starting material was PBMCs, obtained 5 days after the yellow fever booster vaccination. The receptors originated from a man aged 30 to 39 who received the YFV17D yellow fever vaccine.

There are many counts of this clonotype. The chain recombines TRBV19 with TRBJ2-7; D unclear. V was clipped by 1 base and J by 3 bases, with 7 bases between them. Germline loops: CDR1 LNHDA, CDR2 SQIVND (reference sequence). The CDR3 consists of 13 residues. CDR3 DNA sequence: TGTGCCAGTAGTATAGGCTATTACTACGAGCAGTACTTC. Translated: CASSIGYYYEQYF. The entire variable domain, with the rest obtained from reference TRBV19 and TRBJ2-7, is as follows: DGGITQSPKYLFRKEGQNVTLSCEQNLNHDAMYWYRQDPGQGLRLIYYSQIVNDFQKGDIAEGYSVSREKKESFPLTVTSAQKNPTAFYLCASSIGYYYEQYFGPGTRLTVT.

In its sample, this clonotype was seen a few times. The chain joins TRBV23-1 to TRBJ2-1; D gene ambiguous. TRBV23-1 is flagged as an ORF with uncertain function. This CDR3 has 14 residues. Trimming cost V 4 bases and J 8 bases, with 15 bases left between them. DNA of the CDR3: TGCGCCAGCAGTCCCTCCTGTATAAGTTATGAGCAGTTCTTC. This encodes CASSPSCISYEQFF.

The chain recombines TRBV7-2 with TRBJ2-2; TRBD2 agrees at 8 bases. CDR1 and CDR2 (germline): SGHTA, FQGNSA. This CDR3 spans 15 amino acids. With V trimmed by 5 bases and J by 1 base, 3 bases remained unmatched. CDR3 sequence (DNA): TGTGCCAGCAGCCTTAGCGGGAAGAACACCGGGGAGCTGTTTTTT. This gives the protein CASSLSGKNTGELFF.

This clonotype turned up a few times. J is TRBJ2-1 and V is TRBV24-1; the match to TRBD1 covers 9 bases. V lost 5 bases and J lost 5; bases outside the gene matches: 9. CDR1 is KGHDR and CDR2 is SFDVKD in the germline V gene. The CDR3 totals 16 residues. Here the CDR3 reads CATSASGTGSHNEQFF. CDR3 in DNA: TGTGCCACCAGTGCCTCCGGGACAGGGTCCCACAATGAGCAGTTCTTC.

This clonotype was counted at least ten times. The J gene is TRBJ2-2, the V gene TRBV5-1, with unresolved D. This CDR3 is 15 amino acids long. Trimming removed 0 bases at V and 4 bases at J, with 10 bases between. Germline V gene data show CDR1 as SGHRS and CDR2 as YFSETQ. The CDR3 coding sequence is TGCGCCAGCAGCTTGGAAAGACCCTTCACCGGGGAGCTGTTTTTT. It is translated as CASSLERPFTGELFF.

This clonotype came up many times. The genes are TRBV5-5 and TRBJ2-1; either TRBD1 or TRBD2 may fit D (5 bases each). Germline CDR1 is SGHKS and CDR2 is YYEKEE (reference sequence). The V and J ends lost 0 bases and 0 bases respectively, with 10 bases between them. The CDR3 contains 16 residues. This CDR3 is CASSLGGVLSYNEQFF. The CDR3 bases are TGTGCCAGCAGCTTGGGAGGGGTCCTCTCCTACAATGAGCAGTTCTTC.

At least ten counts were recorded for this clonotype. The genes are TRBV5-1 and TRBJ2-3; D is perhaps TRBD1 (6 bases). The CDR3 extends over 13 amino acids. Trimming stripped 5 bases from V and 1 base from J, with 8 bases between. Germline V lookup: CDR1 SGHRS, CDR2 YFSETQ. The CDR3 here is CASRAGGTDTQYF. As DNA, the CDR3 is TGCGCCAGCAGAGCAGGGGGCACAGATACGCAGTATTTT. Together with reference TRBV5-1 and TRBJ2-3, the CDR3 gives the full variable domain: KAGVTQTPRYLIKTRGQQVTLSCSPISGHRSVSWYQQTPGQGLQFLFEYFSETQRNKGNFPGRFSGRQFSNSRSEMNVSTLELGDSALYLCASRAGGTDTQYFGPGTRLTVL.

The chain couples TRBV21-1 to TRBJ2-5; TRBD2, the table's D call, lacks a check against the DNA. TRBV21-1 is assigned pseudogene status. The CDR3 runs to 16 residues. The CDR3 DNA sequence: TGTGCCAGCAGCAAAGAGGGACTAGCGGCTCAAGAGACCCAGTACTTC. It translates to CASSKEGLAAQETQYF.

A few counts support this clonotype. The V gene is TRBV20-1, the J gene TRBJ1-2, with a weak D call TRBD1 (5 bases). The ends were cut back, 3 bases at V and 7 bases at J, with 18 bases in the middle. There are 14 residues in the CDR3. Germline assignment: CDR1 DFQATT and CDR2 SNEGSKA (reference sequence). For the CDR3, the DNA is TGCAGTGCTAGGACAGACGGGCGACATTTTGGCTACACCTTC. This sequence encodes CSARTDGRHFGYTF.

The chain recombines TRBV7-3 with TRBJ2-1; 8 bases agree with TRBD2. The CDR3 is 15 residues long. Germline V gene sequence: CDR1 SGHTA, CDR2 FQGTGA. With 4 bases clipped from V and 11 bases from J, the junction kept 13 bases outside the gene matches. The CDR3 loop reads CASSSPGKAGGKQFF. The CDR3 nucleotides read TGTGCCAGCAGCTCCCCGGGGAAGGCGGGAGGTAAGCAGTTCTTC.

This clonotype showed up many times. The chain carries TRBV7-2 and TRBJ2-7; 9 bases map to TRBD2. From germline, CDR1 is SGHTA and CDR2 FQGNSA. CDR3 length equals 15 residues. The V segment lost 1 base and the J segment 5 bases; nucleotides outside the gene matches: 6. DNA of the CDR3: TGTGCCAGCAGCTTAGTGGGGACTAGCAGCCACGAGCAGTACTTC. The encoded protein is CASSLVGTSSHEQYF.

This clonotype was seen a few times. The chain employs TRBV20-1 and TRBJ2-1; TRBD2 is a possible D gene (6 bases). CDR1 is DFQATT, CDR2 SNEGSKA, per germline (reference sequence). The CDR3 is 16 residues long. Between the trimmed V and J ends, which lost 4 bases and 5 bases, there was a span of 21 bases. The CDR3 region is CSAIIAASTYNNEQFF. The CDR3 region has the DNA TGCAGTGCTATCATAGCGGCCTCAACCTACAACAATGAGCAGTTCTTC.

At least ten counts were recorded for this clonotype. The rearrangement joins TRBV12-3 or TRBV12-4 to TRBJ2-1, with D possibly TRBD2 on 5 matching bases. Trimming pared 1 base from V and 7 bases from J, leaving 11 bases between. This CDR3 is built from 14 residues. The CDR3 protein is CASSLVMRANEQFF. The CDR3 region has the DNA TGTGCCAGCAGTTTAGTAATGAGGGCGAATGAGCAGTTCTTC.

This clonotype was seen a few times. Written as DNA, the CDR3 is TGTGCCAGCAGTTCTTCTCACTACGAGCAGTACTTC. It codes for CASSSSHYEQYF. This chain uses TRBV28 with TRBJ2-7; D is ambiguous. Germline CDR1 is MDHEN and CDR2 is SYDVKM. The V end was cut by 4 bases, the J end by 3 bases, with 7 bases between. CDR3 length: 12 residues.

The CDR3 DNA reads as TGTGCCAGTAGTATGGGACCACCCTACGAGCAGTACTTC. Its protein product is CASSMGPPYEQYF. The chain has TRBV19 and TRBJ2-7; D may match TRBD1 or TRBD2 (5 bases each). Trimming stripped 3 bases from V and 2 bases from J, with 8 bases between. The CDR3 is made up of 13 amino acids. Germline lookup yields CDR1 LNHDA and CDR2 SQIVND (reference sequence). Using reference TRBV19 and TRBJ2-7 for the parts outside the CDR3, the full variable domain is DGGITQSPKYLFRKEGQNVTLSCEQNLNHDAMYWYRQDPGQGLRLIYYSQIVNDFQKGDIAEGYSVSREKKESFPLTVTSAQKNPTAFYLCASSMGPPYEQYFGPGTRLTVT.

This clonotype was detected many times. This chain connects TRBV5-1 to TRBJ2-3, with TRBD2 matching over 9 bases. This CDR3 region has 17 residues. With V trimmed by 0 bases and J by 1 base, 6 bases remained unmatched. Germline V gene sequence: CDR1 SGHRS, CDR2 YFSETQ. Here the CDR3 DNA reads TGCGCCAGCAGCTTGGACCCTTGGACTAGCGGCACAGATACGCAGTATTTT. Its translation: CASSLDPWTSGTDTQYF.

The chain links TRBV29-1 to TRBJ2-1; D perhaps matches TRBD2 (6 bases). CDR1 and CDR2 (germline): SQVTM, ANQGSEA. V was trimmed by 4 bases and J by 5 bases, leaving 15 bases between them. The CDR3 length is 14 residues. The CDR3 nucleotides read TGCAGCGTTGTTCCCGTAACGGGGGACAATGAGCAGTTCTTC. Its translation is CSVVPVTGDNEQFF.

V is TRBV5-1 and J is TRBJ2-7; 8 nucleotides agree with TRBD2. The J segment lost 4 bases and the V segment lost 0 bases, leaving 12 bases of the junction unmatched. This CDR3 spans 17 amino acids. CDR1 and CDR2 (germline): SGHRS, YFSETQ. The CDR3 here is CASSLVVGSGRPYEQYF. CDR3 sequence (DNA): TGCGCCAGCAGCTTGGTGGTGGGCAGCGGGAGACCTTACGAGCAGTACTTC.

This clonotype was found a few times. V gene TRBV12-3 or TRBV12-4 combines with J gene TRBJ2-1; 8 bases agree with TRBD2. V shed 6 bases, J shed 7 bases, and the junction held 8 bases outside the gene matches. This CDR3 contains 14 residues. The CDR3 is CASRPGLGGNEQFF. CDR3 coding DNA: TGTGCCAGCAGACCGGGACTAGGGGGAAATGAGCAGTTCTTC.

The chain couples TRBV5-4 to TRBJ1-2; the match to TRBD1 covers 8 bases. Germline CDR1 is SGHNT and CDR2 is YYREEE (reference sequence). With 5 bases clipped from V and 2 bases from J, the junction kept 5 bases outside the gene matches. The CDR3 runs 14 residues. The CDR3 DNA reads as TGTGCCAGCAGGACAGGGGAGGAAAACTATGGCTACACCTTC. Its protein is CASRTGEENYGYTF.

The table lists this clonotype with many counts. This rearrangement joins TRBV20-1 to TRBJ2-5, with 8 bases lining up with TRBD1. CDR3 length: 12 amino acids. The germline V gene has CDR1 DFQATT and CDR2 SNEGSKA (reference sequence). The junction had 5 bases not matched to a gene; V was cut back by 6 bases and J by 5 bases. This CDR3 reads CSARTGGETQYF. CDR3 DNA sequence: TGCAGTGCCCGAACAGGGGGGGAGACCCAGTACTTC.

The rearrangement joins TRBV10-3 to TRBJ1-2, with D uncertain. The CDR3 consists of 16 residues. Trimming took 0 bases from V and 4 from J, leaving 15 bases between them. CDR1 and CDR2 from the germline V gene are ENHRY and SYGVKD. CDR3 DNA: TGTGCCATCAGTGAGTCACACCCGGGGTCAGTCTATGGCTACACCTTC. It is translated as CAISESHPGSVYGYTF.

This clonotype was counted at least ten times. The J gene is TRBJ2-6, the V gene TRBV7-9, with 7 bases identical to TRBD1. The J segment lost 3 bases and the V segment lost 3 bases, leaving 2 bases of the junction unmatched. CDR3 length: 15 residues. Germline CDR1 reads SEHNR; CDR2 reads FQNEAQ (reference sequence). The CDR3 bases are TGTGCCAGCAGCTTGCGACAGGGTGGGGCCAACGTCCTGACTTTC. It encodes CASSLRQGGANVLTF. Filled out from reference TRBV7-9 and TRBJ2-6, the complete variable domain reads DTGVSQNPRHKITKRGQNVTFRCDPISEHNRLYWYRQTLGQGPEFLTYFQNEAQLEKSRLLSDRFSAERPKGSFSTLEIQRTEQGDSAMYLCASSLRQGGANVLTFGAGSRLTVL.

This sequence joins TRBV20-1 and TRBJ1-5, with D unresolved. Germline V gene lookup returns CDR1 DFQATT and CDR2 SNEGSKA (reference sequence). The CDR3 extends over 15 amino acids. The V and J ends lost 2 bases and 0 bases respectively, with 11 bases between them. CDR3 amino acids: CSARTGKRSNQPQHF. The DNA of the CDR3 is TGCAGTGCTAGAACGGGGAAGCGTAGCAATCAGCCCCAGCATTTT.

The chain recombines TRBV20-1 with TRBJ2-7; TRBD1 matches at 10 bases. The CDR3 consists of 14 residues. Germline CDR1 reads DFQATT; CDR2 reads SNEGSKA (reference sequence). J was trimmed by 4 bases and V by 3 bases; bases with no gene match: 6. CDR3 in amino acids: CSASRTGGFYEQYF. The DNA for the CDR3 is TGCAGTGCTAGTCGGACAGGGGGTTTTTACGAGCAGTACTTC.

V usage is TRBV5-1 and J usage is TRBJ2-1; 12 nucleotides match TRBD2. V shed 2 bases, J shed 7 bases, and the junction held 4 bases outside the gene matches. The CDR3 contains 15 residues. CDR1 is SGHRS, CDR2 YFSETQ, per germline. CDR3 sequence (DNA): TGCGCCAGCAGCTTACAAACTAGCGGGAGGAATGAGCAGTTCTTC. Encoded protein: CASSLQTSGRNEQFF. Looking up the rest from reference TRBV5-1 and TRBJ2-1 gives the full variable domain: KAGVTQTPRYLIKTRGQQVTLSCSPISGHRSVSWYQQTPGQGLQFLFEYFSETQRNKGNFPGRFSGRQFSNSRSEMNVSTLELGDSALYLCASSLQTSGRNEQFFGPGTRLTVL.

Only a few counts were recorded for this clonotype. The gene calls are TRBV20-1 and TRBJ2-6; 7 nucleotides match TRBD1. Germline V lookup: CDR1 DFQATT, CDR2 SNEGSKA (reference sequence). The CDR3 contains 14 residues. Unmatched junction bases numbered 5, after V lost 5 bases and J lost 4 bases. The CDR3 reads CSARQGYGANVLTF. The CDR3 nucleotides read TGCAGTGCTCGACAGGGTTACGGGGCCAACGTCCTGACTTTC.